This record covers a single T cell receptor beta chain. The entry originates in a study of blood T cell repertoires in COVID-19. Overall study context: Sites across the United States, Italy and Spain contributed samples from acute and convalescent COVID-19.

Each recovered donor of Cohort 3 presented with two negative PCRs, clearance, or symptom resolution. Authors' analysis steps: How many nucleated cells were present was estimated from reference gene primer amplification. The method was immunoSEQ multiplex PCR; TCRdb's version includes in-frame clones alone and lacks a portion of them. V and J calls and clone size are as listed in that table; D and trimming were resolved from the DNA. The sample has around 200,000 clones, 85% seen once; the top ten hold 18%. Trimming removed 3 bases from V and 13 bases from J, with 15 bases in between. The CDR3 runs to 13 residues.

Sequences were obtained from PBMCs or T cells enriched from blood (not recorded which). V usage is TRBV12-3 or TRBV12-4 and J usage is TRBJ1-4; D may be TRBD1 (6 bases). The TCR was taken from a man in his forties who had recovered from COVID-19. CDR3 loop: CASSLGGQGRLFF. CDR3 sequence (DNA): TGTGCCAGCAGTTTGGGGGGGCAGGGCAGACTGTTTTTT.